This T cell receptor beta chain is drawn from a study of blood T cell repertoires in COVID-19. Study information: Sources were T cells, B-cell-depleted T cells, or PBMCs; the material itself was cDNA or gDNA.

Concerning this clone: This sample also contains other DNA sequences that code for the same CDR3.

Germline trimming cut 4 bases from V and 3 bases from J; bases unmatched to any gene: 4. The germline gives CDR1 SGHRS, CDR2 YFSETQ. The CDR3 runs 14 residues. Libraries were prepared by immunoSEQ multiplex PCR; TCRdb keeps only in-frame clonotypes and omits some of them. The repertoire includes 75,000 to 95,000 clones, roughly 72% of them detected once, and about 22% sits in the top ten. J is TRBJ2-7 and V is TRBV5-1; 10 bases align to TRBD1. Input material: peripheral blood. The receptor was derived from a woman aged 55-75 years in a cohort sampled during active or convalescent COVID-19. This CDR3 reads CASSTRTGGYEQYF. For the CDR3, the DNA is TGCGCCAGCAGCACTAGGACAGGGGGCTACGAGCAGTACTTC.